The entry below describes one TCR beta chain. Its antigen remains unidentified. This sample is part of a study of brain metastases from non-small cell lung cancer. The data were produced by immunoSEQ multiplex PCR, yet TCRdb's version contains in-frame clones alone and is incomplete. The data contain some 6,000 clones, roughly 80% of them singletons. Study-level points and caveats: Expanded T-cell clones appeared in roughly 60% of brain metastases over primaries.

Trimming pared 0 bases from V and 6 bases from J, leaving 7 bases between. CDR1 and CDR2 from the germline V gene are SGHRS and YFSETQ. This CDR3 comprises 14 residues. This rearrangement joins TRBV5-1 to TRBJ1-6; D gene unclear. The receptor's source is a donor aged 40 or over with non-small cell lung cancer. Material: primary lung tumor tissue. The CDR3 region has the DNA TGCGCCAGCAGCTTGGAAGGGTTTAATTCACCCCTCCACTTT. Encoded protein: CASSLEGFNSPLHF.